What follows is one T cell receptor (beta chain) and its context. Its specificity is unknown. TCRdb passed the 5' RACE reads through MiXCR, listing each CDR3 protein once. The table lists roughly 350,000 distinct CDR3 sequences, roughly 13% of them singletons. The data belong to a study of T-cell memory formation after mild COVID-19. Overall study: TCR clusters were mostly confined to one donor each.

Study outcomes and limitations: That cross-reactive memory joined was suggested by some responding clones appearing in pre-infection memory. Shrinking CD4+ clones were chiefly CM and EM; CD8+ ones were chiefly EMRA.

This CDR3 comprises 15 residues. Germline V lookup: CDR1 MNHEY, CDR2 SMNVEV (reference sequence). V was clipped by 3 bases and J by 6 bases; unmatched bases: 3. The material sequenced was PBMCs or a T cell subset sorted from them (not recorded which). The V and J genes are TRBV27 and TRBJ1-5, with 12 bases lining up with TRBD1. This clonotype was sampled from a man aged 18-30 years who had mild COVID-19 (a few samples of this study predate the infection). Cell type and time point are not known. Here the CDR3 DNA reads TGTGCCAGCAGTTTCGGGACAGGGGGCGGTCAGCCCCAGCATTTT. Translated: CASSFGTGGGQPQHF.